A selection of T cell receptor beta chains follows, all from one sample in a study of T cell changes during pregnancy in multiple sclerosis. Sequencing used immunoSEQ multiplex PCR; TCRdb keeps in-frame clones, though not all of them. The data show 30,000 to 45,000 clones, about 90% seen once. The source material was CD8+ T cells from peripheral blood mononuclear cells, sampled before pregnancy. Source of these receptors: a female donor with multiple sclerosis, enrolled in a pregnancy study. CDR3s include the opening cysteine and the closing phenylalanine or tryptophan. The order of the fields is D gene, clone size, J gene, V gene, CDR3 protein, CDR3 DNA. A D gene is named only where the DNA matches it firmly. The size field is filled for only some rows; it gives once, few, many or a size class.

d_call: TRBD2
clone_size: .
j_call: TRBJ2-3
v_call: TRBV9
cdr3_aa: CASSGPLAGGTDTQYF
cdr3_nt: TGTGCCAGCAGCGGGCCCCTAGCGGGAGGGACAGATACGCAGTATTTT

d_call: TRBD1
clone_size: .
j_call: TRBJ1-5
v_call: TRBV27
cdr3_aa: CASGGQGNGQPQHF
cdr3_nt: TGTGCCAGCGGAGGACAGGGGAACGGCCAGCCCCAGCATTTT

d_call: TRBD1
clone_size: .
j_call: TRBJ1-6
v_call: TRBV7-2
cdr3_aa: CASSSYPTGSNSPLHF
cdr3_nt: TGTGCCAGCAGCTCATACCCGACAGGGTCGAATTCACCCCTCCACTTT

d_call: .
clone_size: .
j_call: TRBJ2-5
v_call: TRBV7-9
cdr3_aa: CASSPDLDSQYQETQYF
cdr3_nt: TGTGCCAGCAGCCCAGACTTGGACAGCCAGTACCAAGAGACCCAGTACTTC

d_call: .
clone_size: .
j_call: TRBJ1-2
v_call: TRBV9
cdr3_aa: CASSTGGDGYTF
cdr3_nt: TGTGCCAGCAGCACCGGGGGTGATGGCTACACCTTC

d_call: TRBD1
clone_size: .
j_call: TRBJ2-7
v_call: TRBV9
cdr3_aa: CASSRTGTGEQYF
cdr3_nt: TGTGCCAGCAGCAGGACAGGGACCGGCGAGCAGTACTTC

d_call: .
clone_size: .
j_call: TRBJ2-1
v_call: TRBV29-1
cdr3_aa: CSVHSYNEQFF
cdr3_nt: TGCAGCGTGCACAGTTACAATGAGCAGTTCTTC

d_call: .
clone_size: .
j_call: TRBJ1-1
v_call: TRBV9
cdr3_aa: CASSVDTLNTEAFF
cdr3_nt: TGTGCCAGCAGCGTTGACACATTGAACACTGAAGCTTTCTTT

d_call: .
clone_size: .
j_call: TRBJ1-6
v_call: TRBV27
cdr3_aa: CASRARQENSPLHF
cdr3_nt: TGTGCCAGCAGAGCACGACAGGAAAATTCACCCCTCCACTTT

d_call: .
clone_size: .
j_call: TRBJ2-1
v_call: TRBV27
cdr3_aa: CASSLELPTYNEQFF
cdr3_nt: TGTGCCAGCAGTTTGGAACTACCAACCTACAATGAGCAGTTCTTC

d_call: TRBD1
clone_size: .
j_call: TRBJ2-1
v_call: TRBV6-5
cdr3_aa: CASTPGRTGDNEQFF
cdr3_nt: TGTGCCAGCACCCCGGGGAGGACAGGGGACAATGAGCAGTTCTTC

d_call: .
clone_size: .
j_call: TRBJ1-1
v_call: TRBV27
cdr3_aa: CASSLAGIATEAFF
cdr3_nt: TGTGCCAGCAGTTTAGCTGGCATAGCCACTGAAGCTTTCTTT

d_call: .
clone_size: .
j_call: TRBJ1-1
v_call: TRBV27
cdr3_aa: CASSLTRGSTEAFF
cdr3_nt: TGTGCCAGCAGTCTAACCAGAGGTAGCACTGAAGCTTTCTTT

d_call: TRBD1
clone_size: .
j_call: TRBJ2-7
v_call: TRBV27
cdr3_aa: CASSLVGTGYEQYF
cdr3_nt: TGTGCCAGCAGTTTAGTCGGGACAGGCTACGAGCAGTACTTC

d_call: .
clone_size: .
j_call: TRBJ2-7
v_call: TRBV10-2
cdr3_aa: CASSERGDSSSYEQYF
cdr3_nt: TGCGCCAGCAGTGAGAGGGGGGACAGTTCCTCCTACGAGCAGTACTTC

d_call: .
clone_size: .
j_call: TRBJ1-2
v_call: TRBV9
cdr3_aa: CASSVAREGRYGYTF
cdr3_nt: TGTGCCAGCAGCGTAGCCAGGGAAGGGAGGTATGGCTACACCTTC

d_call: .
clone_size: .
j_call: TRBJ1-3
v_call: TRBV7-9
cdr3_aa: CASSSPWGDTIYF
cdr3_nt: TGTGCCAGCAGCTCACCCTGGGGGGACACCATATATTTT

d_call: .
clone_size: medium-sized
j_call: TRBJ2-1
v_call: TRBV11-2
cdr3_aa: CASSFWGGAQDEQFF
cdr3_nt: TGTGCCAGCAGCTTCTGGGGCGGGGCTCAAGATGAGCAGTTCTTC

d_call: TRBD1
clone_size: .
j_call: TRBJ2-3
v_call: TRBV6-6
cdr3_aa: CASDDRGTSSTDTQYF
cdr3_nt: TGTGCCAGCGACGACAGGGGAACGTCTAGCACAGATACGCAGTATTTT

d_call: TRBD1
clone_size: once
j_call: TRBJ1-3
v_call: TRBV19
cdr3_aa: CASSTSTGGPGNTIYF
cdr3_nt: TGTGCCAGTAGTACGTCGACAGGGGGCCCCGGAAACACCATATATTTT

d_call: TRBD1
clone_size: medium-sized
j_call: TRBJ2-7
v_call: TRBV6-1
cdr3_aa: CASSEPGQGSYEQYF
cdr3_nt: TGTGCCAGCAGTGAACCGGGACAGGGGTCCTACGAGCAGTACTTC

d_call: .
clone_size: .
j_call: TRBJ1-1
v_call: TRBV12-5
cdr3_aa: CASGGDFRGTEAFF
cdr3_nt: TGTGCTAGTGGTGGGGACTTCCGGGGGACTGAAGCTTTCTTT

d_call: TRBD2
clone_size: .
j_call: TRBJ2-3
v_call: TRBV28
cdr3_aa: CASSPIPRTGGGNTQYF
cdr3_nt: TGTGCCAGCAGTCCTATCCCCCGGACCGGGGGAGGGAATACGCAGTATTTT

d_call: TRBD2
clone_size: .
j_call: TRBJ2-5
v_call: TRBV4-1
cdr3_aa: CASSPLGLILETQYF
cdr3_nt: TGCGCCAGCAGCCCTCTGGGACTAATTTTAGAGACCCAGTACTTC

d_call: TRBD2
clone_size: .
j_call: TRBJ2-1
v_call: TRBV7-9
cdr3_aa: CASSHHGTSGRLYNEQFF
cdr3_nt: TGTGCCAGCAGCCATCATGGGACTAGCGGGAGGCTTTACAATGAGCAGTTCTTC

d_call: TRBD1
clone_size: .
j_call: TRBJ2-1
v_call: TRBV7-2
cdr3_aa: CASSSLGTGAYNEQFF
cdr3_nt: TGTGCCAGCAGCAGCCTGGGGACAGGGGCCTACAATGAGCAGTTCTTC

d_call: .
clone_size: .
j_call: TRBJ2-7
v_call: TRBV7-6
cdr3_aa: CASSLQPSYEQYF
cdr3_nt: TGTGCCAGCAGCTTACAGCCTAGCTACGAGCAGTACTTC

d_call: .
clone_size: .
j_call: TRBJ2-5
v_call: TRBV6-6
cdr3_aa: CASSYSSMETQYF
cdr3_nt: TGTGCCAGCAGTTACTCCAGTATGGAGACCCAGTACTTC

d_call: TRBD1
clone_size: .
j_call: TRBJ2-7
v_call: TRBV6-5
cdr3_aa: CASSYSSSRGQGEQYF
cdr3_nt: TGTGCCAGCAGTTACTCGTCTTCCAGGGGGCAGGGCGAGCAGTACTTC

d_call: .
clone_size: .
j_call: TRBJ2-7
v_call: TRBV27
cdr3_aa: CASSLSRTGGVGQYF
cdr3_nt: TGTGCCAGCAGTTTATCTAGGACGGGCGGGGTTGGGCAGTACTTC